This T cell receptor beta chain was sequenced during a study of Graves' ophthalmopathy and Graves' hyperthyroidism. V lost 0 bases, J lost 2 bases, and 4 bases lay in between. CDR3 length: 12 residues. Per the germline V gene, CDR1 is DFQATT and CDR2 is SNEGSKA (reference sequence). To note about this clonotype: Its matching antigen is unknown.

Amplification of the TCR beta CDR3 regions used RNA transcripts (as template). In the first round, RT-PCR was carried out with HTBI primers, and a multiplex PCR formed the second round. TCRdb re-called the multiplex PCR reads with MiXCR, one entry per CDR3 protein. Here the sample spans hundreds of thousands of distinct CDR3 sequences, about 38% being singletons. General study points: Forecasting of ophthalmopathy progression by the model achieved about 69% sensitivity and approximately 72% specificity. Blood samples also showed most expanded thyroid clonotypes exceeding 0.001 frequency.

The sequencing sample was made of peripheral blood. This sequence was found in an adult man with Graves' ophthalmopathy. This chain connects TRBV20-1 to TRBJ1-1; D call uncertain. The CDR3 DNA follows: TGCAGTGCTAGAGACATTAACACTGAAGCTTTCTTT. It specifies CSARDINTEAFF.